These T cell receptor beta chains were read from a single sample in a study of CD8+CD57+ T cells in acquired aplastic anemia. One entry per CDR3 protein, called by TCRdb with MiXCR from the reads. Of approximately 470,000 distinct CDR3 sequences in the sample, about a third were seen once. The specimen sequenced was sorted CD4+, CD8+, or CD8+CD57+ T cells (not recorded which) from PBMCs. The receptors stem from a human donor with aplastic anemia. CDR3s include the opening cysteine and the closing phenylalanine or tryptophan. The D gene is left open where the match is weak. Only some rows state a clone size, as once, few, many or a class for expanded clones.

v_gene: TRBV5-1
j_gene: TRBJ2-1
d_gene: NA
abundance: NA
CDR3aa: CASSPTRLVYNEQFF

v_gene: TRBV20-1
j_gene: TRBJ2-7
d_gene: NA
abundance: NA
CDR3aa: CSASWRGAGISYEQYF

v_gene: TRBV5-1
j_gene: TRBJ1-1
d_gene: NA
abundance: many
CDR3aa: CASSLAGVENTEAFF

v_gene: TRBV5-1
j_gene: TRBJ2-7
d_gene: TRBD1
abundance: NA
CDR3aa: CASSSPGTGGADEQYF

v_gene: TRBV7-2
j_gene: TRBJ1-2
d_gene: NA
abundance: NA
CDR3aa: CASSLAALMDPYGYTF

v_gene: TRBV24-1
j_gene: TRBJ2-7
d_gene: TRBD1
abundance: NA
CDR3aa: CAWGQSSYEQYF

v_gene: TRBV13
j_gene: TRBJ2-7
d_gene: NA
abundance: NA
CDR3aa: CASSLTGLSYEQYF

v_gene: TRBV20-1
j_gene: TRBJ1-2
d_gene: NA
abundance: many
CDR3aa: CSARLRGDLYGYTF

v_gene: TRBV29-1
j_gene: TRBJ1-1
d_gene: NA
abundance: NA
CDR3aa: CSVGQNTMNTEAFF

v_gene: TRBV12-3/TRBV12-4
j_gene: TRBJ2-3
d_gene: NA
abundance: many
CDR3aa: CASSLRVSPQYF

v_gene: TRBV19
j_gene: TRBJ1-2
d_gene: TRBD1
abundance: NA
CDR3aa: CASSPGQGLTATYGYTF

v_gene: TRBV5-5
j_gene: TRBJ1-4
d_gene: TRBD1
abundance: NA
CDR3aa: CASSSAGTGEEKLFF

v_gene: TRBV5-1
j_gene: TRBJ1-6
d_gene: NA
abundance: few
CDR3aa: CASSSTGTQSNSPLHF

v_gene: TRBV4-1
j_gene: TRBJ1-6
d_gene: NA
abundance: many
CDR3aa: CASSQLTITGISGSPLHF

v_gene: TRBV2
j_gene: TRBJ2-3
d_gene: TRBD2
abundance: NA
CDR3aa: CARLASTDTQYF

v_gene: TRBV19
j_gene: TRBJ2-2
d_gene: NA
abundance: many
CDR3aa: CATRGANTGELFF

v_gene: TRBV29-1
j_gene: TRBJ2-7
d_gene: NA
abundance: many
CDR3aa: CSAGPDRSYEQYF

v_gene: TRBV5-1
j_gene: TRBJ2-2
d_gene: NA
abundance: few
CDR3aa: CASSLQITGELFF

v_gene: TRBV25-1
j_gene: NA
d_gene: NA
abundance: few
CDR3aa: CASSSTGSLAKNIQYF

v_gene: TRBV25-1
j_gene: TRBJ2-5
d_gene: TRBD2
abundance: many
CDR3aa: CASAQQVTSGGLQETQYF

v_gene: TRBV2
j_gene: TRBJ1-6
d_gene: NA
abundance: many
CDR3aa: CASLEGGISPLHF

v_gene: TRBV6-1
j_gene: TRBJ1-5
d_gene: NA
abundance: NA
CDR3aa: CASGDTHSNQPQHF

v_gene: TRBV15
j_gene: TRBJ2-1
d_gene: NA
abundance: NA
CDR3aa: CATSRGGWENEQFF